In its sample, the clone carrying this TCR beta chain was seen a few times. The repertoire was sequenced with immunoSEQ multiplex PCR; TCRdb's copy has only in-frame clones and lacks some. This sample has approximately 730,000 clones, with 70% to 90% found just once. This sample is drawn from a study of shared T cell receptors in the human thymus. The length of the CDR3 is 14 residues. Trimming stripped 5 bases from V and 13 bases from J, with 18 bases between. CDR1 SEHNR and CDR2 FQNEAQ come from the germline V gene (reference sequence). The same sample was also used in a study of human thymus T cells. As that study records: Having surgery to correct congenital heart defects, healthy Finnish infants acted as the donors. Resections that were taken during corrective heart surgery supplied the thymus tissue. Thymic and blood repertoires showed apparently biased V and J gene usage.

This rearrangement joins TRBV7-9 to TRBJ1-6, with TRBD1 as a possible D gene (5 bases). This TCR derives from a girl in the first two years of life with a congenital heart defect. Sequences were obtained from thymocytes. The CDR3 DNA sequence: TGTGCCAGCAGCCTCGAGCAGATGTCAGGGCCCCTCCACTTT. Translation: CASSLEQMSGPLHF.